This T cell receptor beta chain was observed in a study of OX40 agonist ivuxolimab in advanced cancers. The overall study: Prior anti-PD-1, anti-PD-L1 or anti-CTLA-4 therapy was allowed; over 30% had some. Study results and caveats: Dosing at 0.1 to 3.0 mg/kg was accompanied by clonal expansion of CD4+ and CD8+ blood T cells by week 6.

In the case of this clone: Its specificity is not known.

With 6 bases clipped from V and 8 bases from J, the junction kept 9 bases outside the gene matches. Germline V gene data show CDR1 as MNHNY and CDR2 as SVGAGI (reference sequence). The CDR3 is 13 amino acids. Repertoires were generated with immunoSEQ multiplex PCR, while TCRdb's copy carries only in-frame clones and drops some. The sample yields 70,000 or so clones, roughly nine tenths seen once. The sequence was obtained from an adult with an advanced solid tumor such as melanoma, head and neck, liver or kidney cancer. This specimen consisted of CD4+ or CD8+ T cells sorted from blood, obtained in a trial of the OX40 agonist ivuxolimab. The V gene is TRBV6-6, the J gene TRBJ1-2, with 7 positions matching TRBD1. This chain's CDR3 is CASRFTGEWGYTF. The CDR3 nucleotides are TGTGCCAGCAGGTTTACAGGGGAATGGGGCTACACCTTC.